The text below deals with one TCR beta chain. What it recognizes is unknown. These data come from a study of OX40 agonist ivuxolimab in advanced cancers. Study context: Patients were dosed intravenously with ivuxolimab at 0.01 to 10 mg/kg every 2 weeks. Cohort: approximately 83% men, mean age approximately 60, aged roughly 23 to 90.

Deletions cut 4 bases from V and 0 bases from J, with 9 bases between. Germline lookup yields CDR1 SGHRS and CDR2 YFSETQ. The length of the CDR3 is 14 residues. Study observations and caveats: Researchers report that CD8+ T cells had, on average, more expanded clones than CD4+. Both blood CD4+ and CD8+ T cells showed clonal growth by week 6 at 0.1 to 3.0 mg/kg.

Data came from immunoSEQ multiplex PCR; TCRdb stores just in-frame clones and leaves some out. Of about 68,000 clones in the sample, more than 70% were seen once. Sequencing used CD4+ or CD8+ T cells sorted from blood, obtained in a trial of the OX40 agonist ivuxolimab. This TCR derives from an adult with an advanced solid tumor such as melanoma, head and neck, liver or kidney cancer. The V gene is TRBV5-1, the J gene TRBJ2-3; no clear D gene. This CDR3 reads CASSIQSSTDTQYF. CDR3 DNA sequence: TGCGCCAGCAGCATCCAGTCCAGCACAGATACGCAGTATTTT.